This record concerns one T cell receptor beta chain sequence. The antigen is undetermined. This sample was included in a study of blood T cells in healthy people across ages. General study points: Underestimates were what the diversity estimates from one million T cells were considered to be. Per million T cells, TCR beta diversity dropped about linearly as age rose. Unsorted PBMCs ruled out conclusive naive versus antigen-experienced comparison.

Sample-barcoded 5' priming and a J-beta primer mix drove a second PCR of 7 to 11 cycles. Each of the cDNA molecules was tagged by a template-switch adaptor with 12 random nucleotides. One entry per CDR3 protein, called by TCRdb with MiXCR from the 5' RACE reads. Of 780,000 or so distinct CDR3 sequences listed, 40% to 65% are singletons. The CDR3 spans 14 residues. Trimming removed 0 bases from V and 3 bases from J, with 10 bases in between. The germline V gene encodes CDR1 SGHRS and CDR2 YFSETQ. This TCR was recovered from a man aged 80 or over in good health. The specimen sequenced was blood. The gene calls are TRBV5-1 and TRBJ2-7; D is uncertain. This CDR3 reads CASSLVDTNYEQYF. CDR3 coding DNA: TGCGCCAGCAGCTTGGTTGACACCAACTACGAGCAGTACTTC.